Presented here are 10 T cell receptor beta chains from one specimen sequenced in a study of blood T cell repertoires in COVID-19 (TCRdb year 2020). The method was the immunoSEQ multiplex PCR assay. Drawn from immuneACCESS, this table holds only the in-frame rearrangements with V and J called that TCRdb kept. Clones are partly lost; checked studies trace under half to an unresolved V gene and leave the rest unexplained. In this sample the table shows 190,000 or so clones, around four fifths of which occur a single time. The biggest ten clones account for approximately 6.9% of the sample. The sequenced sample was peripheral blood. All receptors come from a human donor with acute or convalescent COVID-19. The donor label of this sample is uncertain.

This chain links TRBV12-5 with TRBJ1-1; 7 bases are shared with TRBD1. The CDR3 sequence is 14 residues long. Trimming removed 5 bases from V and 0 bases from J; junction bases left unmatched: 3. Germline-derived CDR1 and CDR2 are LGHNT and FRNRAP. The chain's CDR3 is CASGAGQLNTEAFF. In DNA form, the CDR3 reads TGTGCTAGTGGTGCGGGACAGTTGAACACTGAAGCTTTCTTT.

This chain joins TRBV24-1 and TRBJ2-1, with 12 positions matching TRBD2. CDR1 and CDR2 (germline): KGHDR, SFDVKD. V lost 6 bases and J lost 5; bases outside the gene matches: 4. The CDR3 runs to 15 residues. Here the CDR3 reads CATSRTSGNNNEQFF. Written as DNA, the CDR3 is TGTGCCACCAGTCGGACTAGCGGGAACAACAATGAGCAGTTCTTC.

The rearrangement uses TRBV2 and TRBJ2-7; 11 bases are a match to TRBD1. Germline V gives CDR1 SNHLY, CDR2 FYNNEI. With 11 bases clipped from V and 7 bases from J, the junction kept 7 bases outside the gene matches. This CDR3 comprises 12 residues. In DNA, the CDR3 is TGTGCCCGCGGACAGGGGGCGGCGGAGCAGTACTTC. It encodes CARGQGAAEQYF. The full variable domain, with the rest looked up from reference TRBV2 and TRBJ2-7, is EPEVTQTPSHQVTQMGQEVILRCVPISNHLYFYWYRQILGQKVEFLVSFYNNEISEKSEIFDDQFSVERPDGSNFTLKIRSTKLEDSAMYFCARGQGAAEQYFGPGTRLTVT.

CDR3 sequence (DNA): TGTGCCAGCAGTCGTACAGGGGTGGGCGGCAATCAGCCCCAGCATTTT. This encodes CASSRTGVGGNQPQHF. The chain couples TRBV28 to TRBJ1-5; 7 bases map to TRBD1. The CDR3 runs to 16 residues. Germline assignment: CDR1 MDHEN and CDR2 SYDVKM. V shed 5 bases, J shed 2 bases, and the junction held 9 bases outside the gene matches.

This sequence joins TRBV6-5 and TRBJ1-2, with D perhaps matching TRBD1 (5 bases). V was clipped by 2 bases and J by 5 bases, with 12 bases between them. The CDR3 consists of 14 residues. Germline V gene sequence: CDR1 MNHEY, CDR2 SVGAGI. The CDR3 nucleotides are TGTGCCAGCAGTTACGTCAGGCAGGGTTATGGCTACACCTTC. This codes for CASSYVRQGYGYTF.

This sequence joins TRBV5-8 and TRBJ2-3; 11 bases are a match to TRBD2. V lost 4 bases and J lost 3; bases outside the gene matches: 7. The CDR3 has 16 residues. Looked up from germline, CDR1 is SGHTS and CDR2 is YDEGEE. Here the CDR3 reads CASSDRLAGMTDTQYF. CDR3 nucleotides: TGTGCCAGCAGCGACAGACTAGCGGGAATGACAGATACGCAGTATTTT.

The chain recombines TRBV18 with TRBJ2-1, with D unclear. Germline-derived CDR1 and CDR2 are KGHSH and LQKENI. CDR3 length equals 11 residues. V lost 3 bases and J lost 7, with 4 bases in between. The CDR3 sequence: CASSPENEQFF. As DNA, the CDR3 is TGTGCCAGCTCACCTGAGAATGAGCAGTTCTTC.

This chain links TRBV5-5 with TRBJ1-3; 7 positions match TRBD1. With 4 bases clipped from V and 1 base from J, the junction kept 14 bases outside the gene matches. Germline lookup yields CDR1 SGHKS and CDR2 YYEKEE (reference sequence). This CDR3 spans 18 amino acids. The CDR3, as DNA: TGTGCCAGCAGCGTGTGGGACAGCCCCTTGGAGTCTGGAAACACCATATATTTT. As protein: CASSVWDSPLESGNTIYF.

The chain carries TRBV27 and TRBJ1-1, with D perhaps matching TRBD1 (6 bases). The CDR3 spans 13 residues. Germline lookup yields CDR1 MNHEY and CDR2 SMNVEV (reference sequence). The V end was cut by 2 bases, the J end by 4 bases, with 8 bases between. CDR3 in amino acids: CASSLRGGTEAFF. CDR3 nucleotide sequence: TGTGCCAGCAGTTTAAGAGGGGGCACTGAAGCTTTCTTT.

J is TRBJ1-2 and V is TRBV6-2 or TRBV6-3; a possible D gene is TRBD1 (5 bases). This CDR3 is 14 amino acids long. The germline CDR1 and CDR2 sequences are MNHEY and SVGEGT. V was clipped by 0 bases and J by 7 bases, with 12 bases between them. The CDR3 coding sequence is TGTGCCAGCAGTTACTCGAGCGGGGGATTTGGCTACACCTTC. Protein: CASSYSSGGFGYTF.